The rows below give T cell receptor beta chains drawn from one sample of a study of blood T cell repertoires in COVID-19. Assay: immunoSEQ multiplex PCR; the TCRdb copy retains only in-frame clones and omits some. The sample has about 200,000 clones, roughly 90% seen once. The sequenced sample was peripheral blood. Every receptor here comes from a woman aged 45 to 65 with acute or convalescent COVID-19. Both conserved end residues are part of each CDR3. The D gene is left open where the match is weak. A row's size may be missing; if present it is once, few, many or a size class.

clone size	V gene	D gene	J gene	CDR3 protein	CDR3 DNA
NA	TRBV5-4	NA	TRBJ1-1	CASSLLEGNTEAFF	TGTGCCAGCAGCTTGCTTGAGGGGAACACTGAAGCTTTCTTT
NA	TRBV11-2	NA	TRBJ2-7	CASRKGGPGHEQYF	TGTGCCAGCAGAAAGGGCGGGCCGGGCCACGAGCAGTACTTC
NA	TRBV19	TRBD2	TRBJ2-1	CASHTSGSSYNEQFF	TGTGCCAGTCATACTAGCGGTAGCTCCTACAATGAGCAGTTCTTC
NA	TRBV27	TRBD1	TRBJ2-1	CASSLLQGLNEQFF	TGTGCCAGCAGTTTACTACAGGGGTTGAATGAGCAGTTCTTC
NA	TRBV4-1	TRBD2	TRBJ2-3	CASSPFGRAGDTQYF	TGCGCCAGCAGCCCCTTCGGGAGGGCGGGAGATACGCAGTATTTT
NA	TRBV5-5	NA	TRBJ1-2	CASTEAGSYNYGYTF	TGTGCCAGCACCGAGGCGGGGTCATATAATTATGGCTACACCTTC
few	TRBV7-2	NA	TRBJ2-7	CASSLRQGYEQYF	TGTGCCAGCAGCTTAAGGCAGGGCTACGAGCAGTACTTC
NA	TRBV2	NA	TRBJ2-2	CASSDTVRAKNTGELFF	TGTGCCAGCAGTGACACGGTCAGGGCCAAGAACACCGGGGAGCTGTTTTTT
NA	TRBV18	TRBD2	TRBJ2-3	CASSSLAGEKDTQYF	TGTGCCAGCTCATCTCTAGCGGGAGAAAAAGATACGCAGTATTTT
NA	TRBV5-1	NA	TRBJ2-1	CASSRSGGTYNEQFF	TGCGCCAGCAGCCGTAGCGGTGGCACCTACAATGAGCAGTTCTTC
NA	TRBV27	TRBD1	TRBJ2-1	CASSLQIRPGQGSSYNEQFF	TGTGCCAGCAGTTTACAAATCCGTCCGGGACAGGGGAGCTCCTACAATGAGCAGTTCTTC
NA	TRBV4-2	NA	TRBJ2-3	CASSQGIYARPDTQYF	TGTGCCAGCAGCCAAGGCATATATGCTAGGCCAGATACGCAGTATTTT
few	TRBV5-1	TRBD2	TRBJ2-5	CASSLGLAGEETQYF	TGCGCCAGCAGCTTGGGACTAGCGGGGGAGGAGACCCAGTACTTC
NA	TRBV24-1	NA	TRBJ2-7	CATLWGDQYF	TGTGCCACCTTGTGGGGGGATCAGTACTTC
NA	TRBV9	NA	TRBJ2-1	CASSPTRLYNEQFF	TGTGCCAGCAGCCCTACGAGGCTTTACAATGAGCAGTTCTTC
NA	TRBV7-2	NA	TRBJ2-1	CASSPGGVASEQFF	TGTGCCAGCAGCCCCGGTGGGGTAGCGAGTGAGCAGTTCTTC
NA	TRBV29-1	NA	TRBJ1-1	CSVSDTLNTEAFF	TGCAGCGTCTCAGACACCTTGAACACTGAAGCTTTCTTT
NA	TRBV7-9	TRBD1	TRBJ2-5	CASSPRTGVETQYF	TGTGCCAGCAGCCCTAGGACAGGGGTAGAGACCCAGTACTTC
NA	TRBV7-2	TRBD2	TRBJ2-7	CASKVAGENYEQYF	TGTGCCAGCAAAGTAGCGGGAGAAAACTACGAGCAGTACTTC
NA	TRBV2	TRBD1	TRBJ2-2	CASSRDRGTTGELFF	TGTGCCAGCAGCCGGGACAGGGGAACCACCGGGGAGCTGTTTTTT
NA	TRBV9	NA	TRBJ1-1	CASSVDYRERTEAFF	TGTGCCAGCAGCGTAGATTATAGGGAGAGGACTGAAGCTTTCTTT
NA	TRBV7-8	TRBD2	TRBJ2-1	CASSLVASGGARWSEQFF	TGTGCCAGCAGCTTAGTAGCCAGCGGGGGGGCCCGATGGAGTGAGCAGTTCTTC
NA	TRBV27	NA	TRBJ1-3	CASSDRRPGNTIYF	TGTGCCAGCAGTGACAGGCGTCCCGGGAACACCATATATTTT
few	TRBV5-8	NA	TRBJ2-5	CASSFGGQETQYF	TGTGCCAGCAGCTTCGGGGGACAAGAGACCCAGTACTTC
NA	TRBV6-1	NA	TRBJ2-7	CASSEQKARVLPYEQYF	TGTGCCAGCAGTGAACAGAAGGCCCGGGTCCTCCCCTACGAGCAGTACTTC
NA	TRBV24-1	NA	TRBJ1-2	CATSDRDYGYTF	TGTGCCACCAGTGACAGGGACTATGGCTACACCTTC
NA	TRBV6-5	NA	TRBJ1-3	CASSSQTGPLGNTIYF	TGTGCCAGCAGTTCTCAAACAGGGCCCCTTGGAAACACCATATATTTT
few	TRBV11-2	NA	TRBJ1-6	CASSLVFGTPNSPLHF	TGTGCCAGCAGCTTAGTATTCGGGACTCCAAATTCACCCCTCCACTTT
NA	TRBV2	TRBD2	TRBJ2-1	CASSHLTSGGVNEQFF	TGTGCCAGCAGTCACCTGACTAGCGGGGGGGTAAATGAGCAGTTCTTC
once	TRBV10-3	TRBD1	TRBJ1-5	CAISRTGDGNQPQHF	TGTGCCATCAGTAGGACAGGGGATGGGAATCAGCCCCAGCATTTT
NA	TRBV18	TRBD1	TRBJ1-1	CASSTGQGEAFF	TGTGCCAGCTCAACCGGACAGGGTGAAGCTTTCTTT
NA	TRBV5-4	NA	TRBJ2-5	CASSFSSAETQYF	TGTGCCAGCAGCTTTTCCAGTGCAGAGACCCAGTACTTC
NA	TRBV7-2	TRBD2	TRBJ2-5	CASSRRSGTSVTETQYF	TGTGCCAGCAGCCGCCGTTCCGGGACTAGCGTCACAGAGACCCAGTACTTC
few	TRBV13	TRBD2	TRBJ2-3	CASSPPGLAGGVSSTDTQYF	TGTGCCAGCAGCCCGCCGGGACTAGCGGGGGGCGTATCTAGCACAGATACGCAGTATTTT
NA	TRBV6-2/TRBV6-3	TRBD1	TRBJ2-4	CASSPGTENIQYF	TGTGCCAGCAGTCCCGGGACAGAAAACATTCAGTACTTC
once	TRBV5-6	TRBD1	TRBJ1-2	CASSPDRAHGYTF	TGTGCCAGCAGCCCGGACAGGGCCCATGGCTACACCTTC
NA	TRBV7-3	NA	TRBJ1-1	CASSLEGGVTEAFF	TGTGCCAGCAGCTTAGAGGGAGGTGTCACTGAAGCTTTCTTT